This T cell receptor (beta chain) was captured in a study of cytomegalovirus exposure and HLA in healthy donors. General study findings and limits: Some V segments (TRBV6-2 and TRBV6-3 among them) were excluded as indistinguishable. The study labeled fewer than 200 TCR beta chains cytomegalovirus-associated. Several of the most significant clusters appeared linked to common viral pathogens, based on a later analysis.

These donors, healthy bone marrow donors, were studied. This CDR3 is 14 amino acids long. From germline, CDR1 is SEHNR and CDR2 FQNEAQ (reference sequence). V lost 3 bases to trimming and J lost 8 bases, with 13 bases between them. PCR employed 60 Vbeta and 13 Jbeta primers. Method: immunoSEQ multiplex PCR; TCRdb's copy keeps in-frame clones and lacks some. Here the sample spans about 190,000 clones, over 60% being singletons. Concerning this clone itself: Antigen specificity is unknown.

V and J are TRBV7-9 and TRBJ1-4; D perhaps matches TRBD1 (5 bases). Sequencing used PBMCs. The TCR was taken from a woman in her 30s in good health and CMV-seropositive. This CDR3 is CASSLGLSSEKLFF. CDR3 bases: TGTGCCAGCAGCTTGGGACTCTCATCCGAAAAACTGTTTTTT.